This T cell receptor (beta chain) derives from a study of CD8 T cells in Susac syndrome (dated by TCRdb to between 2018 and 2020). For the wider study: Repertoire sequencing was used to test whether CD8+ T cell activation and differentiation in Susac syndrome was antigen driven. Clonality of the CD8+ T cell repertoire was compared between about a dozen healthy donors, some 14 Susac syndrome patients and under 16 multiple sclerosis patients. Beyond this particular receptor, the publication reports: The number of individuals in the TCR sequencing and HLA analysis was acknowledged as relatively small.

This clonotype was picked up one time. Its antigen is not yet known. Per-nucleotide qualities are absent, and no much larger clonotype sits a single base away. Single-read evidence is weak. RNA was extracted using the RNeasy kit, and about 0.5 to 1 ug of the RNA was reverse transcribed with random hexamers. TCR beta CDR3 regions were amplified with the immunoSEQ multiplex PCR assay covering 54 Vbeta and 13 Jbeta segments. PCR amplification bias was corrected using a synthetic template baseline for primer optimization and computational correction. Concerning the study's data processing: Reads were annotated to V, D and J genes per IMGT and analyzed with immunoSEQ Analyzer, keeping only productive sequences. Clonality was calculated as one minus the Shannon entropy normalized by log2 of the number of productive unique sequences. Public and private clones were assessed among the 100 most prevalent clones of each patient and control. Clones were defined as Susac-specific when absent from the healthy and MS cohorts, from 1,000 to 1,100 published viral clones and from other ImmuneACCESS disease sequences. TCRdb took the public reads, trimmed them with fastp at Q25, ran MiXCR for clone calling and kept in-frame beta chains. Records with the same CDR3 protein are collapsed into one entry carrying the most frequent genes and DNA. The V and J calls come from TCRdb's annotation, not from the publication. The sample table shows 150,000 to 180,000 distinct CDR3 sequences, and 94% are seen once. The biggest ten clones account for more than 0.2% of the sample.

Taken from the germline V gene, the CDR1 and CDR2 loops are MGHRA and YSYEKL. The CDR3 sequence holds 15 residues, the cysteine and phenylalanine included. Just CDR3 DNA is preserved here, 45 bases in frame from base 1. Trimming costs V 6 bases and J 3 bases, and their ends lie 17 bases apart. Peripheral blood CD8+ and CD4+ T cells from healthy donors, Susac syndrome patients and multiple sclerosis patients were profiled using high-throughput TCR beta sequencing. Treatment-naive patients with stable or active relapsing-remitting disease fulfilling revised McDonald criteria were used as multiple sclerosis controls. Bulk CD8+ and CD4+ T cells were purified by magnetic negative isolation, whereas CD8+ TEMRA cells were enriched by FACS. Blood was drawn into EDTA tubes, processed within 24 hours, and PBMCs were isolated by density gradient centrifugation. PBMCs intended for TCR sequencing were frozen in liquid nitrogen and were later thawed in a 37 degrees C water bath. The sorted or isolated CD4+, CD8+ and CD8+ TEMRA cells reached a purity of at least 90%.

The chain employs TRBV4-1 and TRBJ1-2, with no confident D gene call. The TCR comes from a human donor with multiple sclerosis. The sequenced sample consisted of CD8+ T cells from PBMCs. The CDR3 protein is CASRPSTRVDYGYTF. Read as DNA, the sequence is TGCGCCAGCAGGCCATCCACAAGGGTAGACTATGGCTACACCTTC.